The 9 T cell receptor beta chains below come from one sample, sequenced in a study of cytomegalovirus exposure and HLA in healthy donors. 13 Jbeta primers and 60 Vbeta primers were used for the PCR. Assay used: immunoSEQ multiplex PCR; TCRdb lists only in-frame clones, some missing. The sample lists 60,000 to 75,000 clones, approximately 90% seen once, with roughly an eighth in the top ten. Material: PBMCs. These receptors were collected from a woman aged 30 to 39 in good health and CMV-seropositive.

The chain joins TRBV10-2 to TRBJ2-1; 14 bases map to TRBD2. CDR3 size: 15 residues. The V and J ends lost 2 bases and 9 bases, in that order; junction bases with no gene match: 3. Germline V gene data show CDR1 as WSHSY and CDR2 as SAAADI. The chain's CDR3 is CASSERTSGRSEQFF. CDR3 coding DNA: TGCGCCAGCAGTGAGAGGACTAGCGGGAGGTCTGAGCAGTTCTTC.

Note on this clone: Other DNA sequences of this sample code for an identical CDR3. The chain combines TRBV19 with TRBJ2-1; no reliable D call. The CDR3 length is 13 residues. Trimming left V 1 base short and J 7 bases short, with 8 bases between. CDR1 and CDR2 (germline): LNHDA, SQIVND (reference sequence). CDR3 sequence: CASSIGSRNEQFF. The DNA of the CDR3 is TGTGCCAGTAGTATAGGTAGTCGGAATGAGCAGTTCTTC.

V usage is TRBV27 and J usage is TRBJ2-1, with D perhaps matching TRBD2 (6 bases). With 3 bases removed from V and 8 bases from J, the gap between germline ends came to 8 bases. Germline V CDR1 and CDR2: MNHEY, SMNVEV (reference sequence). The length of the CDR3 is 12 residues. DNA for the CDR3: TGTGCCAGCAGTTTGAGGAGGGATGAGCAGTTCTTC. Translated: CASSLRRDEQFF.

This clone was found once. This sequence joins TRBV18 and TRBJ1-2, with TRBD1 matching over 9 bases. Trimming cost V 3 bases and J 4 bases; bases outside gene matches: 6. The CDR3 extends over 15 amino acids. Germline CDR1 KGHSH, CDR2 LQKENI. This chain's CDR3 is CASSPDRGRTYGYTF. Written as DNA, the CDR3 is TGTGCCAGCTCACCGGACAGGGGTCGGACCTATGGCTACACCTTC.

The V call is TRBV4-2, the J call TRBJ2-7, with TRBD2 identical over 10 bases. CDR1 is LGHNA and CDR2 is YNFKEQ in the germline V gene. The CDR3 is 16 residues long. J lost 0 bases, V lost 4 bases, and 6 bases had no gene match. This CDR3 reads CASSPSASGSSYEQYF. The CDR3 DNA follows: TGTGCCAGCAGCCCTTCGGCTAGCGGGAGCTCCTACGAGCAGTACTTC.

The rearrangement joins TRBV15 to TRBJ1-5; no firm D call. The germline V gene has CDR1 LNHNV and CDR2 YYDKDF (reference sequence). CDR3 length: 12 amino acids. With 8 bases removed from V and 2 bases from J, the gap between germline ends came to 7 bases. DNA for the CDR3: TGTGCCACCCAGGAGGGCAATCAGCCCCAGCATTTT. This sequence encodes CATQEGNQPQHF.

The J gene is TRBJ2-7, the V gene TRBV2; perhaps TRBD2 as D (6 bases). Germline CDR1 SNHLY, CDR2 FYNNEI. The CDR3 contains 13 residues. V gave up 10 bases and J gave up 0 bases, with 13 bases separating them. CDR3 loop: CATLGGTSYEQYF. The CDR3 DNA reads TGTGCCACCCTCGGAGGGACCTCCTACGAGCAGTACTTC.

The chain is built from TRBV25-1 and TRBJ1-1; TRBD1 matches at 8 bases. V trimming: 1 base; J trimming: 2 bases; junction bases outside the gene matches: 9. Germline V gene sequence: CDR1 MGHDK, CDR2 SYGVNS. This CDR3 region has 17 residues. This CDR3 reads CASSEWGETGANTEAFF. CDR3 nucleotide sequence: TGTGCCAGCAGTGAATGGGGGGAGACAGGGGCCAACACTGAAGCTTTCTTT. Based on the CDR3 plus reference TRBV25-1 and TRBJ1-1, the full variable domain is EADIYQTPRYLVIGTGKKITLECSQTMGHDKMYWYQQDPGMELHLIHYSYGVNSTEKGDLSSESTVSRIRTEHFPLTLESARPSHTSQYLCASSEWGETGANTEAFFGQGTRLTVV.

V is TRBV18 and J is TRBJ2-1; D remains ambiguous. Germline values: CDR1 KGHSH, CDR2 LQKENI. V dropped 4 bases and J dropped 2 bases, with 6 bases sitting between them. This CDR3 spans 13 amino acids. The CDR3 loop reads CASSRPTYNEQFF. The CDR3 coding sequence is TGTGCCAGCTCACGCCCTACCTACAATGAGCAGTTCTTC.